The 17 T cell receptor beta chains given below trace back to one sample, sequenced in a study of cytomegalovirus exposure and HLA in healthy donors. The PCR had 60 Vbeta and 13 Jbeta primers. Measured with immunoSEQ multiplex PCR; TCRdb has only the in-frame clones, and not every one. The sample records more than 150,000 clones, roughly four fifths being singletons. Sequences were obtained from PBMCs. The receptors originated from a woman aged 18 to 35 in good health and CMV-seropositive.

This chain uses TRBV4-2 with TRBJ2-1, with a possible D match to TRBD1 (6 bases). Germline CDR1 is LGHNA and CDR2 is YNFKEQ. The germline V and J ends were trimmed by 8 bases and 7 bases, with 18 bases remaining between them. This CDR3 spans 14 amino acids. The CDR3 sequence: CASSWGRGRNEQFF. The CDR3 DNA reads as TGTGCCAGCTCCTGGGGCAGGGGCCGGAATGAGCAGTTCTTC.

Comments on this clone: The same CDR3 can be traced to other DNA sequences in this sample. CDR3 protein: CASSQVTGASYEQYF. The CDR3 DNA reads as TGTGCCAGCTCACAAGTGACAGGGGCATCCTACGAGCAGTACTTC. The chain employs TRBV18 and TRBJ2-7, with 8 bases identical to TRBD1. The CDR3 is 15 residues long. Germline CDR1 KGHSH, CDR2 LQKENI. The V gene end was trimmed by 4 bases and the J gene end by 1 base; junction bases not matched to a gene: 6.

This clone was observed once. The rearrangement links TRBV5-1 to TRBJ2-1; the match to TRBD2 covers 8 bases. J gave up 4 bases and V 0 bases, and 3 bases lay outside the gene matches. Germline assignment: CDR1 SGHRS and CDR2 YFSETQ. This CDR3 is 15 amino acids long. CDR3 sequence reads: CASSLVQRGYNEQFF. CDR3 DNA: TGCGCCAGCAGCTTGGTCCAGCGGGGGTACAATGAGCAGTTCTTC.

The chain employs TRBV7-9 and TRBJ1-1; 11 bases map to TRBD1. The germline CDR1 and CDR2 sequences are SEHNR and FQNEAQ (reference sequence). Germline trimming cut 5 bases from V and 5 bases from J; bases unmatched to any gene: 7. CDR3 length: 15 amino acids. For the CDR3, the DNA is TGTGCCAGCAGCGTAGGACAGGGGGCGCGAACTGAAGCTTTCTTT. Encoded protein: CASSVGQGARTEAFF.

The chain links TRBV7-8 to TRBJ1-4; no firm D call. The CDR3 consists of 12 residues. Germline-derived CDR1 and CDR2 are SGHVS and FQNEAQ. The V gene lost 3 bases and the J gene lost 5 bases, with 4 bases spanning the gap. In DNA, the CDR3 is TGTGCCAGCAGCTTGGGCAATGAAAAACTGTTTTTT. This encodes CASSLGNEKLFF.

This clone showed up just once. This sequence joins TRBV7-6 and TRBJ2-1; the D gene is possibly TRBD2 (5 bases). CDR3 size: 15 residues. Germline assignment: CDR1 SGHVS and CDR2 FNYEAQ. Trimming took 2 bases from V and 0 from J, leaving 8 bases between them. CDR3 loop: CASSLLGSSYNEQFF. In DNA, the CDR3 is TGTGCCAGCAGCTTATTAGGGAGCTCCTACAATGAGCAGTTCTTC.

The rearrangement uses TRBV5-1 and TRBJ2-2; no definite D call. This CDR3 comprises 15 residues. Germline-derived CDR1 and CDR2 are SGHRS and YFSETQ. The ends were cut back, 4 bases at V and 5 bases at J, with 15 bases in the middle. The CDR3 reads CASSPSTGRTGELFF. CDR3 nucleotides: TGCGCCAGCAGCCCCAGCACCGGCAGGACCGGGGAGCTGTTTTTT.

The genes are TRBV27 and TRBJ2-1; D might be TRBD1 (6 bases). Trimming left V 6 bases short and J 12 bases short, with 24 bases between. Germline CDR1 and CDR2: MNHEY and SMNVEV (reference sequence). The CDR3 length is 15 residues. The DNA for the CDR3 is TGTGCCAGCAGCATTTTTTTTGGGAGTTTAGGGGGGCAGTTCTTC. This encodes CASSIFFGSLGGQFF.

The chain joins TRBV9 to TRBJ2-3, with a possible D match to TRBD2 (7 bases). Trimming took off 2 bases at V and 3 bases at J, with 13 bases between the two ends. The CDR3 has 15 amino acids. Germline CDR1 and CDR2: SGDLS and YYNGEE. This CDR3 is CASSVGGGRTDTQYF. CDR3 DNA: TGTGCCAGCAGCGTGGGGGGGGGCAGAACAGATACGCAGTATTTT.

The CDR3 coding sequence is TGTGCCAGCAGTGGTTCTATGGGGGGGAGTAATGAGCAGTTCTTC. Amino acid sequence: CASSGSMGGSNEQFF. V and J are TRBV7-3 and TRBJ2-1, with 7 bases lining up with TRBD2. V lost 6 bases and J lost 7; bases outside the gene matches: 12. Germline assignment: CDR1 SGHTA and CDR2 FQGTGA. The CDR3 has 15 residues.

The chain recombines TRBV5-4 with TRBJ2-6; perhaps TRBD2 as D (5 bases). CDR1 and CDR2 from the germline V gene are SGHNT and YYREEE (reference sequence). The CDR3 runs 18 residues. Between the trimmed V and J ends, which lost 4 bases and 1 base, there was a span of 18 bases. The CDR3 loop reads CASSPWRVGISGANVLTF. Here the CDR3 DNA reads TGTGCCAGCAGCCCGTGGCGGGTAGGAATTTCTGGGGCCAACGTCCTGACTTTC.

This clone was counted a few times. Other DNA sequences within the sample encode an identical CDR3. The chain has TRBV18 and TRBJ1-1; a possible D gene is TRBD1 (5 bases). Germline V gene sequence: CDR1 KGHSH, CDR2 LQKENI. Trimming removed 3 bases from V and 3 bases from J, with 11 bases in between. CDR3 size: 14 residues. Here the CDR3 reads CASSPNGGDTEAFF. In DNA form, the CDR3 reads TGTGCCAGCTCACCTAACGGGGGGGACACTGAAGCTTTCTTT. Full variable domain (rest looked up from reference TRBV18 and TRBJ1-1): NAGVMQNPRHLVRRRGQEARLRCSPMKGHSHVYWYRQLPEEGLKFMVYLQKENIIDESGMPKERFSAEFPKEGPSILRIQQVVRGDSAAYFCASSPNGGDTEAFFGQGTRLTVV.

This sequence joins TRBV28 and TRBJ2-3; perhaps TRBD1 as D (5 bases). Trimming pared 8 bases from V and 5 bases from J, leaving 11 bases between. This CDR3 has 12 residues. The V gene's germline CDR1 is MDHEN and CDR2 SYDVKM. CDR3 DNA: TGTGCCAGCCGCCAGGGCGGAGATACGCAGTATTTT. Translating gives CASRQGGDTQYF.

The chain couples TRBV6-5 to TRBJ1-1, with a weak D call TRBD1 (5 bases). Trimming stripped 2 bases from V and 0 bases from J, with 7 bases between. This CDR3 is built from 14 residues. Germline-derived CDR1 and CDR2 are MNHEY and SVGAGI. CDR3: CASSYRGMNTEAFF. Here the CDR3 DNA reads TGTGCCAGCAGTTACAGGGGAATGAACACTGAAGCTTTCTTT.

The chain links TRBV29-1 to TRBJ1-2, with 7 nucleotides matching TRBD1. The germline V gene encodes CDR1 SQVTM and CDR2 ANQGSEA. J was trimmed by 7 bases and V by 5 bases; bases with no gene match: 7. CDR3 length: 12 residues. The CDR3, as DNA: TGCAGCGTTTGGGACAGTTTAACTGGCTACACCTTC. Its protein product is CSVWDSLTGYTF.

The rearrangement uses TRBV30 and TRBJ1-2; D is perhaps TRBD1 (5 bases). This CDR3 has 15 residues. Germline CDR1 is GTSNPN and CDR2 is SVGIG (reference sequence). The V gene lost 5 bases and the J gene lost 0 bases, with 16 bases spanning the gap. The CDR3: CAWGDGGASNYGYTF. CDR3 bases: TGTGCCTGGGGGGATGGAGGGGCTTCTAACTATGGCTACACCTTC.

J is TRBJ1-2 and V is TRBV6-1; possibly TRBD1 for D (6 bases). Germline lookup yields CDR1 MNHNS and CDR2 SASEGT. The CDR3 runs 15 residues. V was shortened by 6 bases and J by 1 base, with 15 bases between the two germline ends. CDR3 in amino acids: CASRWGRGNNYGYTF. CDR3 in DNA: TGTGCCAGCAGATGGGGGAGGGGGAATAACTATGGCTACACCTTC.